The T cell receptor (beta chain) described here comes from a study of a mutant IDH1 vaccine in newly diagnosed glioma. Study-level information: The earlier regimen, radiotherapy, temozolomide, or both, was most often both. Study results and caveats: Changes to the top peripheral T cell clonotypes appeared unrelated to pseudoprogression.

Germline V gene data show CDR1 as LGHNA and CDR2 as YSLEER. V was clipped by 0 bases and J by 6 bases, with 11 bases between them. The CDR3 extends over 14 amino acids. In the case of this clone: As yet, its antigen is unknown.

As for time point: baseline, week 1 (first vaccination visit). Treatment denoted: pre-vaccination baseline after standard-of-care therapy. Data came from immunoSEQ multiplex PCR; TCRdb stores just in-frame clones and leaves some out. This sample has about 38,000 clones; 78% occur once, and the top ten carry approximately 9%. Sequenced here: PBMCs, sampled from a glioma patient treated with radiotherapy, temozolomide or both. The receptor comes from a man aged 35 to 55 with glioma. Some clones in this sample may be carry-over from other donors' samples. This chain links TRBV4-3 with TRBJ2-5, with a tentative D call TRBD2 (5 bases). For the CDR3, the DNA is TGCGCCAGCAGCCAAGAAAACGGGGTAAAGACCCAGTACTTC. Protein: CASSQENGVKTQYF.